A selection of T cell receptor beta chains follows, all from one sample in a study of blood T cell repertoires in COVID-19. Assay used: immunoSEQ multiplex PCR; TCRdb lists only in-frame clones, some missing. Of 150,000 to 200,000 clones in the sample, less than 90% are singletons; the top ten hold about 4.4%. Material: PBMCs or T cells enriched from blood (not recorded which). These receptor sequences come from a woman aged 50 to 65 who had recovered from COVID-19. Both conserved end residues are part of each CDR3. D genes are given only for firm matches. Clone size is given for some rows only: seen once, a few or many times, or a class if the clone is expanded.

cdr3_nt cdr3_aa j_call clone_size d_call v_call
TGTGCCAGCAGCATCCCTGGACAGTGGAGCTATGGCTACACCTTC CASSIPGQWSYGYTF TRBJ1-2 . . TRBV5-5
TGTGCCAGCAGCTTAGGCGGGAGAGGGCGAGAGACCCAGTACTTC CASSLGGRGRETQYF TRBJ2-5 . TRBD2 TRBV11-2
TGTGCCAGCAGCGTAGCCGGGACAGGGGGCGGCTACACCTTC CASSVAGTGGGYTF TRBJ1-2 . TRBD1 TRBV9
TGTGCCAGCAGCAAAGCTCCGGGGAATGAAGCTTTCTTT CASSKAPGNEAFF TRBJ1-1 . . TRBV21-1
TGTGCCAGCAGTCCAAGCCTCTGGGGGCCCTACGATGAGCAGTTCTTC CASSPSLWGPYDEQFF TRBJ2-1 . . TRBV27
TGTGCCAGCAGCGTATTAACCACAGCTAACTATGGCTACACCTTC CASSVLTTANYGYTF TRBJ1-2 . . TRBV9
TGTGCCAGCAGTTTAGGGCTAGCGGGGGGGCCAACCTACAATGAGCAGTTCTTC CASSLGLAGGPTYNEQFF TRBJ2-1 . TRBD2 TRBV27
TGTGCCAGCAGTTCCCGGGCCAGGGGGGGAAACACCATATATTTT CASSSRARGGNTIYF TRBJ1-3 . TRBD1 TRBV27
TGTGCCAGCAGCTTCTCCGGGTTTTGGGAGACCCAGTACTTC CASSFSGFWETQYF TRBJ2-5 . . TRBV11-3
TGCGCCAGCAGGATCCCGGACAGGCCGAACACTGAAGCTTTCTTT CASRIPDRPNTEAFF TRBJ1-1 . TRBD1 TRBV5-1
TGCGCCAGCAGCCCAGGGGGGTCTGGGAGTCAGCCCCAGCATTTT CASSPGGSGSQPQHF TRBJ1-5 . TRBD1 TRBV5-1
TGTGCCAGCAGTCTACAGCACACCGGGGAGCTGTTTTTT CASSLQHTGELFF TRBJ2-2 . . TRBV6-5
TGTGCCAGTAGTATTTTCTATGTTCGACTAGCGGGACCCGGGGAGCTGTTTTTT CASSIFYVRLAGPGELFF TRBJ2-2 . TRBD2 TRBV19
TGTGCCAGCAGCCAAGAACAGGGCCGGGACTATGGCTACACCTTC CASSQEQGRDYGYTF TRBJ1-2 . . TRBV14
TGCGCCAGCAGAAGGGAGGTAAAGGATACGCAGTATTTT CASRREVKDTQYF TRBJ2-3 . . TRBV5-1
TGCGCCAGCAGCCAAGGCCCGGGTGTTAGGCTAGACTATGGCTACACCTTC CASSQGPGVRLDYGYTF TRBJ1-2 . . TRBV4-1
TGTGCCAGCAGGCTAGGGGCGAGGGCCAAAAACATTCAGTACTTC CASRLGARAKNIQYF TRBJ2-4 . . TRBV7-2
TGTGCCAGCACGCCTGGACAGGGCACTGAAGCTTTCTTT CASTPGQGTEAFF TRBJ1-1 . TRBD1 TRBV2
TGTGCCAGCAGCGTTCTCCCTAGCGGGCAGAGCTCCTACAATGAGCAGTTCTTC CASSVLPSGQSSYNEQFF TRBJ2-1 . TRBD2 TRBV9
TGTGCCAGCGCCGTCTTACAGGGGAACACTGAAGCTTTCTTT CASAVLQGNTEAFF TRBJ1-1 . . TRBV27
TGTGCCTGGAGGCGTTGGACAGCGGGGACTGAAGCTTTCTTT CAWRRWTAGTEAFF TRBJ1-1 . . TRBV30
TGTGCCAGCAGTGAAGCGAGCGGGAGGGATGAGCAGTTCTTC CASSEASGRDEQFF TRBJ2-1 . TRBD2 TRBV6-1
TGCGCCAGCAGCCTCCCCCCGGGACTAGCGGGCCCGAACACACAGTATTTT CASSLPPGLAGPNTQYF TRBJ2-3 . TRBD2 TRBV4-3
TGTGCCAGCAGCCCCGGGACAGGGGGGACGGTTAGTGGCTACACCTTC CASSPGTGGTVSGYTF TRBJ1-2 . TRBD1 TRBV7-2
TGTGCCAGCAGTTACACGTTTCAGGGGAACTATGGCTACACCTTC CASSYTFQGNYGYTF TRBJ1-2 . . TRBV6-5
TGTGCCAGCAGTTCCCGGTCCTGGCAAGAGACCCAGTACTTC CASSSRSWQETQYF TRBJ2-5 . . TRBV28
TGTGCCAGCTACCGGACAGGGGGGGCAATGAACACTGAAGCTTTCTTT CASYRTGGAMNTEAFF TRBJ1-1 . TRBD1 TRBV5-5
TGTGCCAGCGGGCCACTGGCGAACACCGGGGAGCTGTTTTTT CASGPLANTGELFF TRBJ2-2 . . TRBV7-9
TGTGCCAGCAGCTTAGCGTTGGGCAAAAACCAAGAGACCCAGTACTTC CASSLALGKNQETQYF TRBJ2-5 . . TRBV11-2
TGTGCCTCATTGGTAAGGGGAGGCCATCAGCCCCAGCATTTT CASLVRGGHQPQHF TRBJ1-5 . . TRBV28
TGTGCCAGCAGCGTAGATGGACAGGGTACTAACTATGGCTACACCTTC CASSVDGQGTNYGYTF TRBJ1-2 . TRBD1 TRBV9
TGTGCCAGCAGGAGAGATCCATCGGGCACTGAAGCTTTCTTT CASRRDPSGTEAFF TRBJ1-1 . . TRBV6-5
TGTGCCAGCAGTCCCAGGACAGGAGAAGCTTTCTTT CASSPRTGEAFF TRBJ1-1 once TRBD1 TRBV28
TGTGCCAGCAGCATGGGGGTTCAGGCCTACAATGAGCAGTTCTTC CASSMGVQAYNEQFF TRBJ2-1 . . TRBV5-4
TGTGCCAGCAGCCAAGGAGTCTCAGGACTAGCGACCGGGGGTGAGCAGTTCTTC CASSQGVSGLATGGEQFF TRBJ2-1 . TRBD2 TRBV4-2
TGTGCCAGCTCACCGTCAGGGTACGGGACCGGGGAGCTGTTTTTT CASSPSGYGTGELFF TRBJ2-2 medium-sized . TRBV18
TGTAGCGTTAGAACAGGGGGCGAAACTGAAGCTTTCTTT CSVRTGGETEAFF TRBJ1-1 . TRBD1 TRBV29-1
TGTGCCAGCAGACCAACGACAGGGCTGAACACTGAAGCTTTCTTT CASRPTTGLNTEAFF TRBJ1-1 . TRBD1 TRBV7-9